What follows is one TCR beta chain and its context. The study recruited people aged about 18 to 95 years across about two dozen US areas. Donors were grouped by their self-reported clinical history. The data were obtained in a study of blood T cell repertoires in COVID-19. Looking at the study overall: Samples came from the United States, Italy and Spain, spanning acute and convalescent COVID-19.

After removal of 2 bases from V and 2 bases from J, the junction contained 7 bases not matched to a gene. The CDR3 runs to 16 residues. Germline V gene sequence: CDR1 SGDLS, CDR2 YYNGEE. Original processing notes: Amplifying reference gene primers gave estimates of nucleated cell counts. The data were produced by immunoSEQ multiplex PCR, yet TCRdb's version contains in-frame clones alone and is incomplete. V, J and clone size derive from that table, while D and trimming were established from the DNA sequence. This sample has 310,000 or so clones; about 91% occur once, and the top ten carry around a tenth.

The chain combines TRBV9 with TRBJ2-5, with 9 nucleotides matching TRBD2. The specimen was PBMCs or T cells enriched from blood (not recorded which). This sequence was found in a woman aged 40-49 years who had recovered from COVID-19. The CDR3 sequence: CASSVGAGGIQETQYF. As DNA, the CDR3 is TGTGCCAGCAGCGTCGGAGCGGGGGGTATTCAAGAGACCCAGTACTTC.